A selection of T cell receptor beta chains follows, all from one sample in a study of blood T cell repertoires in COVID-19. Profiled with immunoSEQ multiplex PCR; TCRdb holds only in-frame clones, not every one. This table has roughly 70,000 clones, roughly 90% appearing once. Sequenced input: peripheral blood. The receptors were sampled from a human donor in a cohort sampled during active COVID-19. Both conserved end residues are part of each CDR3. A D gene is named only where the DNA matches it firmly. The size field is filled for only some rows; it gives once, few, many or a size class.

>-|-|TRBJ1-2|TRBV13
CASSLRGYGYTF
TGTGCCAGCAGCTTACGGGGCTATGGCTACACCTTC
>-|TRBD1|TRBJ2-5|TRBV24-1
CATSDPDRYQETQYF
TGTGCCACCAGTGATCCGGACAGGTACCAAGAGACCCAGTACTTC
>-|-|TRBJ2-7|TRBV28
CASSFVLENYEQYF
TGTGCCAGCAGTTTCGTACTAGAGAACTACGAGCAGTACTTC
>-|TRBD1|TRBJ1-6|TRBV28
CASSAPGTGYNSPLHF
TGTGCCAGCAGTGCCCCCGGGACAGGGTATAATTCACCCCTCCACTTT
>-|TRBD2|TRBJ2-1|TRBV4-3
CASSQDGGGAYNEQFF
TGCGCCAGCAGCCAAGATGGCGGGGGGGCCTACAATGAGCAGTTCTTC
>-|TRBD1|TRBJ1-1|TRBV2
CASSNPIRTGGASNTEAFF
TGTGCCAGCAGTAATCCCATTAGGACAGGGGGCGCTTCGAACACTGAAGCTTTCTTT
>-|TRBD1|TRBJ2-7|TRBV18
CASSPPGRDRASYEQYF
TGTGCCAGCTCACCCCCAGGGCGGGACAGGGCCTCCTACGAGCAGTACTTC
>-|-|TRBJ1-3|TRBV6-1
CASSELAGGANTIYF
TGTGCCAGCAGTGAACTTGCGGGGGGAGCCAACACCATATATTTT
>once|-|TRBJ1-1|TRBV12-3/TRBV12-4
CASSLGRNTEAFF
TGTGCCAGCAGTTTGGGGAGGAACACTGAAGCTTTCTTT
>-|TRBD1|TRBJ2-3|TRBV5-1
CASSLGTATDTQYF
TGCGCCAGCAGCCTCGGGACAGCCACAGATACGCAGTATTTT
>-|-|TRBJ2-3|TRBV19
CASSIGTDTQYF
TGTGCCAGTAGTATCGGCACAGATACGCAGTATTTT
>-|TRBD1|TRBJ2-7|TRBV5-1
CASSTRQGLVVGQYF
TGCGCCAGCAGCACACGACAGGGGTTGGTTGTGGGGCAGTACTTC
>-|-|TRBJ2-3|TRBV9
CASSVEGHAGGSTDTQYF
TGTGCCAGCAGCGTAGAGGGCCACGCGGGCGGTTCAACAGATACGCAGTATTTT
>-|TRBD2|TRBJ2-3|TRBV6-6
CASSARAGAGADTQYF
TGTGCCAGCAGTGCACGAGCGGGGGCGGGAGCAGATACGCAGTATTTT
>-|-|TRBJ1-1|TRBV20-1
CSARGTDEAFF
TGCAGTGCTAGAGGGACAGACGAAGCTTTCTTT
>-|-|TRBJ1-4|TRBV18
CASSPREATNEKLFF
TGTGCCAGCTCACCACGAGAAGCAACTAATGAAAAACTGTTTTTT
>once|-|TRBJ1-4|TRBV9
CASSVAAGSEKLFF
TGTGCCAGCAGCGTAGCTGCGGGAAGTGAAAAACTGTTTTTT
>-|TRBD1|TRBJ2-2|TRBV9
CASSEPGQGALSSTGELFF
TGTGCCAGCAGCGAACCCGGACAGGGGGCTTTGAGTAGCACCGGGGAGCTGTTTTTT
>-|-|TRBJ2-1|TRBV4-3
CASSEGAGTYNEQFF
TGCGCCAGCAGCGAGGGCGCAGGAACCTACAATGAGCAGTTCTTC
>few|-|TRBJ1-5|TRBV2
CASKGSPRTNQPQHF
TGTGCCAGCAAGGGTTCCCCCAGGACAAATCAGCCCCAGCATTTT
>once|TRBD1|TRBJ1-1|TRBV6-2/TRBV6-3
CASSYEAGQGRQTEAFF
TGTGCCAGCAGTTATGAGGCGGGACAGGGGAGGCAGACTGAAGCTTTCTTT
>-|-|TRBJ2-7|TRBV11-2
CASSLDREAGEQYF
TGTGCCAGCAGCTTAGATCGGGAAGCAGGCGAGCAGTACTTC
>-|TRBD2|TRBJ2-7|TRBV3-1/TRBV3-2
CASSQGGIREQYF
TGTGCCAGCAGCCAGGGGGGGATTCGAGAGCAGTACTTC
>-|-|TRBJ1-1|TRBV12-5
CASGLAGNTEAFF
TGTGCTAGTGGTTTGGCGGGGAACACTGAAGCTTTCTTT
>once|TRBD1|TRBJ1-3|TRBV4-1
CASSPTTGVTGNTIYF
TGCGCCAGCAGCCCCACTACAGGGGTGACTGGAAACACCATATATTTT
>-|-|TRBJ1-1|TRBV7-8
CASSLRAPSRGTEAFF
TGTGCCAGCAGCTTACGGGCACCGTCTAGGGGCACTGAAGCTTTCTTT
>-|TRBD2|TRBJ2-3|TRBV11-2
CASSLDLPFGVAGVWDTQYF
TGTGCCAGCAGCTTAGATCTCCCCTTCGGGGTAGCGGGGGTGTGGGATACGCAGTATTTT
>-|TRBD1|TRBJ1-1|TRBV18
CASSPPAGQGNTEAFF
TGTGCCAGCTCGCCCCCCGCGGGACAGGGGAACACTGAAGCTTTCTTT
>-|TRBD1|TRBJ2-1|TRBV11-3
CASSLGGTGQIYNEQFF
TGTGCCAGCAGCTTAGGCGGGACAGGGCAAATCTACAATGAGCAGTTCTTC
>-|-|TRBJ1-1|TRBV27
CASSFIPPNTEAFF
TGTGCCAGCAGTTTTATCCCCCCGAACACTGAAGCTTTCTTT
>-|-|TRBJ2-5|TRBV5-5
CASGEREETQYF
TGTGCCAGCGGCGAGCGGGAAGAGACCCAGTACTTC
>-|-|TRBJ1-5|TRBV10-1
CASSESKRNSNQPQHF
TGCGCCAGCAGTGAGTCGAAGAGAAATAGCAATCAGCCCCAGCATTTT
>-|TRBD1|TRBJ1-1|TRBV5-1
CASSLAGGETEAFF
TGCGCCAGCAGCTTGGCAGGGGGTGAAACTGAAGCTTTCTTT
>-|TRBD1|TRBJ1-2|TRBV19
CASRDRQGHGYTF
TGTGCCAGTAGGGACAGACAGGGACATGGCTACACCTTC
>-|-|TRBJ1-5|TRBV28
CASSSLNQPQHF
TGTGCCAGCAGTTCCCTCAATCAGCCCCAGCATTTT
>-|TRBD2|TRBJ2-7|TRBV5-1
CASSWGTSGGFSYEQYF
TGCGCCAGCAGCTGGGGGACTAGCGGGGGGTTCTCCTACGAGCAGTACTTC
>-|-|TRBJ2-7|TRBV5-1
CASSTGQTTTYEQYF
TGCGCCAGCAGCACCGGACAGACAACAACCTACGAGCAGTACTTC
>once|-|TRBJ2-5|TRBV11-2
CASSRGGTGQETQYF
TGTGCCAGCAGCCGCGGGGGGACAGGGCAAGAGACCCAGTACTTC
>-|-|TRBJ1-2|TRBV30
CAWILPQLSRGYTF
TGTGCCTGGATCTTACCACAATTATCGAGGGGCTACACCTTC
>-|TRBD1|TRBJ1-2|TRBV5-5
CASSTGTGGRDGYTF
TGTGCCAGCAGCACCGGGACAGGGGGCCGGGATGGCTACACCTTC
>-|TRBD1|TRBJ1-6|TRBV10-2
CASTGDRESSPLHF
TGCGCCAGCACCGGCGACAGGGAGAGTTCACCCCTCCACTTT
>-|-|TRBJ1-2|TRBV28
CASSSQHTGGYTF
TGTGCCAGCAGTTCCCAACACACGGGGGGCTACACCTTC
>-|-|TRBJ1-2|TRBV5-1
CASSPDGSYGYTF
TGCGCCAGCAGCCCCGACGGGAGCTATGGCTACACCTTC
>-|TRBD2|TRBJ2-2|TRBV11-2
CASSPWATSVNTGELFF
TGTGCCAGCAGCCCGTGGGCGACTAGCGTGAACACCGGGGAGCTGTTTTTT
>-|TRBD1|TRBJ2-2|TRBV2
CASRGQGFAGELFF
TGTGCCAGCCGAGGACAGGGTTTCGCCGGGGAGCTGTTTTTT
>-|TRBD1|TRBJ1-2|TRBV24-1
CATRDRGLRGYTF
TGTGCCACCAGGGACAGGGGGTTGAGAGGCTACACCTTC
>-|TRBD1|TRBJ1-5|TRBV20-1
CSAALGQSLHF
TGCAGTGCTGCCCTGGGACAGTCTCTGCATTTT
>-|TRBD2|TRBJ2-1|TRBV2
CASNRLAGGPGNEQFF
TGTGCCAGCAATAGACTAGCGGGGGGGCCAGGCAATGAGCAGTTCTTC
>-|-|TRBJ1-6|TRBV4-2
CASSQDQHLSPLHF
TGTGCCAGCAGCCAAGATCAACACCTCTCACCCCTCCACTTT
>-|TRBD1|TRBJ2-7|TRBV5-6
CASSPIGQVYEQYF
TGTGCCAGCAGCCCTATAGGACAGGTCTACGAGCAGTACTTC
>-|TRBD1|TRBJ2-1|TRBV11-2
CASSLIGQGRRNEQFF
TGTGCCAGCAGCTTAATAGGACAGGGGCGAAGGAATGAGCAGTTCTTC
>-|-|TRBJ2-3|TRBV5-4
CASSLAGKVFEADTQYF
TGTGCCAGCAGCTTGGCCGGGAAGGTCTTTGAGGCAGATACGCAGTATTTT
>-|TRBD2|TRBJ2-7|TRBV25-1
CASREGLGYEQYF
TGTGCCAGCCGGGAGGGTTTAGGCTACGAGCAGTACTTC
>once|TRBD1|TRBJ1-1|TRBV6-2/TRBV6-3
CASSSDRGTEAFF
TGTGCCAGCAGTTCGGACAGGGGCACTGAAGCTTTCTTT
>-|TRBD1|TRBJ1-6|TRBV11-2
CASSHDRDSPLHF
TGTGCCAGCAGTCACGACAGGGATTCACCCCTCCACTTT
>-|TRBD2|TRBJ2-2|TRBV11-2
CASSPGLIYTGELFF
TGTGCCAGCAGCCCGGGACTAATATACACCGGGGAGCTGTTTTTT
>-|-|TRBJ2-4|TRBV28
CASSPFGQQAKNIQYF
TGTGCCAGCAGTCCCTTCGGACAGCAAGCCAAAAACATTCAGTACTTC
>-|-|TRBJ1-6|TRBV18
CASSPDTYSPLHF
TGTGCCAGCTCACCGGACACTTATTCACCCCTCCACTTT
>-|TRBD1|TRBJ1-1|TRBV23-1
CASSPLPGQGMGTEAFF
TGCGCCAGCAGTCCGCTCCCGGGACAGGGAATGGGGACTGAAGCTTTCTTT